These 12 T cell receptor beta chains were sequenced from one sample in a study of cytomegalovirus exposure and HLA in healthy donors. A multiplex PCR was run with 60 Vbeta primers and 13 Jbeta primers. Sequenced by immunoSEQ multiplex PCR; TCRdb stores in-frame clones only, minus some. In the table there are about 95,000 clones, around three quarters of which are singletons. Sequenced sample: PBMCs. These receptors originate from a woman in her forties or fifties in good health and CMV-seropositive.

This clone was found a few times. CDR3 amino acids: CASSLTDFREKLFF. DNA for the CDR3: TGTGCCAGTAGTCTGACAGACTTTCGTGAAAAACTGTTTTTT. This sequence joins TRBV19 and TRBJ1-4; weak D call: TRBD1 (5 bases). The ends were cut back, 5 bases at V and 7 bases at J, with 14 bases in the middle. CDR1 and CDR2 (germline): LNHDA, SQIVND (reference sequence). The CDR3 is 14 residues long.

The CDR3 coding sequence is TGTGCCCTCAAAAGTGGGGCGGGGAGCGGGGCGAATGAGCAGTTCTTC. Its protein product is CALKSGAGSGANEQFF. The chain carries TRBV21-1 and TRBJ2-1; the D call of TRBD2 is as the table states it, not checked on the DNA. TRBV21-1 is a pseudogene. This CDR3 is built from 16 residues.

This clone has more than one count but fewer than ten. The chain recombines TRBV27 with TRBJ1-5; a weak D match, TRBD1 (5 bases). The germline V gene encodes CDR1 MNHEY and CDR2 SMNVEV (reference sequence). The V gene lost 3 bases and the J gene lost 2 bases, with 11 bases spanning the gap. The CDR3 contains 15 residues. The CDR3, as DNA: TGTGCCAGCAGTTTGTCTTCGGGGGGCAATCAGCCCCAGCATTTT. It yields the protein CASSLSSGGNQPQHF.

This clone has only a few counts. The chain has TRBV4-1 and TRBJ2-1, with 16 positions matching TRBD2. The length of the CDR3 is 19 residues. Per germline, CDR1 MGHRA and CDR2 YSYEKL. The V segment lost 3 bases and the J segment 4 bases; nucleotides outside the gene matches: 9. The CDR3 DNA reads TGCGCCAGCAGCCACCCGGGACTAGCGGGAGGGCCGAATTACAATGAGCAGTTCTTC. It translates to CASSHPGLAGGPNYNEQFF.

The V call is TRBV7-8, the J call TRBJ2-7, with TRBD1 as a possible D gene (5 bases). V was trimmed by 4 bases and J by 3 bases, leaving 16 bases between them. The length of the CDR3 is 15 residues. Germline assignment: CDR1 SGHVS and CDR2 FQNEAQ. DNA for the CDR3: TGTGCCAGCAGCTCCCCCAAGGGGCGGAACTACGAGCAGTACTTC. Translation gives CASSSPKGRNYEQYF.

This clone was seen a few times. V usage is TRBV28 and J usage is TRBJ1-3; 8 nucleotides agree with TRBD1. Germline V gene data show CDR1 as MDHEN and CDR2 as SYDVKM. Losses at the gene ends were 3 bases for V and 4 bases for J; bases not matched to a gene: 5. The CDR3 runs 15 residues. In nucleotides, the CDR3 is TGTGCCAGCAGTTTCCGCAGGGGGCTCGGAAACACCATATATTTT. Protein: CASSFRRGLGNTIYF.

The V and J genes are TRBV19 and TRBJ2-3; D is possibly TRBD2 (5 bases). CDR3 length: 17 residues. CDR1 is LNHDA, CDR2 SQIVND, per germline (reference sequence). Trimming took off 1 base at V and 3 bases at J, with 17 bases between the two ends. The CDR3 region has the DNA TGTGCCAGTAGTATAGTGGACGGAGCGGTAACGACAGATACGCAGTATTTT. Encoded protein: CASSIVDGAVTTDTQYF.

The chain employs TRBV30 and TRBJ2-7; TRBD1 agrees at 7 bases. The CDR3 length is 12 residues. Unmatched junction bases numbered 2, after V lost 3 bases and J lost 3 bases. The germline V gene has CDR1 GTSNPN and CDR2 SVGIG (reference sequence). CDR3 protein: CAWRGQYYEQYF. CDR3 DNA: TGTGCCTGGAGGGGACAGTACTACGAGCAGTACTTC.

The CDR3 loop reads CASSSGTSGREETQYF. The CDR3 nucleotides read TGTGCCAGCAGTTCAGGGACTAGCGGGAGGGAAGAGACCCAGTACTTC. The chain uses TRBV28 and TRBJ2-5; 16 positions agree with TRBD2. Looked up from germline, CDR1 is MDHEN and CDR2 is SYDVKM. J was trimmed by 3 bases and V by 4 bases; bases with no gene match: 2. This CDR3 has 16 amino acids.

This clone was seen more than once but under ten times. CDR3 DNA: TGTGCCACCAGCAGGGCTGGGACAGGGGGTAATCAGCCCCAGCATTTT. Protein: CATSRAGTGGNQPQHF. V gene TRBV15 combines with J gene TRBJ1-5; the match to TRBD1 covers 11 bases. This CDR3 spans 16 amino acids. J was trimmed by 4 bases and V by 3 bases; bases with no gene match: 5. Looked up from germline, CDR1 is LNHNV and CDR2 is YYDKDF (reference sequence).

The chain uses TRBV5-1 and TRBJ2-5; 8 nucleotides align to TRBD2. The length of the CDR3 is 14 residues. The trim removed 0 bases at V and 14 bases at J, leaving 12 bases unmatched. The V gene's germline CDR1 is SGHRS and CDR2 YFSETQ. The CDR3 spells CASSLDSLGLVRYF. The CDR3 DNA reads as TGCGCCAGCAGCTTGGACTCCTTGGGACTAGTTAGATACTTC.

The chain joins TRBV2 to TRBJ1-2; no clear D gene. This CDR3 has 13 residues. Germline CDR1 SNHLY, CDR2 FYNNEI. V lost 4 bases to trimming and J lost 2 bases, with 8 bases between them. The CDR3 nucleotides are TGTGCCAGCAGTGTGGGCGGGAACTATGGCTACACCTTC. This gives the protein CASSVGGNYGYTF.